A selection of T cell receptor beta chains follows, all from one sample in a study of blood T cell repertoires in COVID-19. Generated by immunoSEQ multiplex PCR, the TCRdb table keeps only in-frame clones and is missing some. In the table there are about 49,000 clones, approximately 80% of which are singletons. Sequences were obtained from peripheral blood. The receptor set was obtained from a man in his sixties or seventies with active or convalescent COVID-19. CDR3s include the opening cysteine and the closing phenylalanine or tryptophan. The order of the fields is clone size, V gene, D gene, J gene, CDR3 DNA, CDR3 protein. A D gene is named only where the DNA matches it firmly. Some rows mark clone size as missing; the rest say once, few, many or name a class of expanded clone.

NA	TRBV7-3	NA	TRBJ2-3	TGTGCCAGCAGCCTCACGGGGGGCCGCACAGATACGCAGTATTTT	CASSLTGGRTDTQYF
NA	TRBV10-3	TRBD2	TRBJ2-2	TGTGCCATCAGTGAGGGGGCCCCTAGCGGGGGGAACACCGGGGAGCTGTTTTTT	CAISEGAPSGGNTGELFF
once	TRBV19	NA	TRBJ1-5	TGTGCCAGTAGTATCAGGGGCCATCCGGTAAATCAGCCCCAGCATTTT	CASSIRGHPVNQPQHF
NA	TRBV11-3	TRBD1	TRBJ1-2	TGTGCCAGCAGCTTAACAGGGGCGAACTATGGCTACACCTTC	CASSLTGANYGYTF
NA	TRBV5-1	NA	TRBJ1-5	TGCGCCAGCCTAAGGGGACACTTAATAGGCCCGAGCAATCAGCCCCAGCATTTT	CASLRGHLIGPSNQPQHF
NA	TRBV30	TRBD2	TRBJ2-5	TGTGCCTGTACCGGGGGGGCCAAGAGGGTGGAGACCCAGTACTTC	CACTGGAKRVETQYF
NA	TRBV6-5	NA	TRBJ2-1	TGTGCCAGCAGTTACTCGGCGGTCAGCTCCTACAATGAGCAGTTCTTC	CASSYSAVSSYNEQFF
NA	TRBV15	NA	TRBJ1-5	TGTGCCACCAGCCAGGGTAATCAGCCCCAGCATTTT	CATSQGNQPQHF
NA	TRBV6-1	NA	TRBJ1-4	TGTGCCAGCAGTGACAGGGGAGTAATAGGTGAAAAACTGTTTTTT	CASSDRGVIGEKLFF
NA	TRBV5-1	TRBD2	TRBJ2-1	TGCGCCAGCAGCTTAACTAGCGGGAGGCACAATGAGCAGTTCTTC	CASSLTSGRHNEQFF
NA	TRBV4-2	TRBD2	TRBJ2-5	TGTGCCAGCAGCCAAGGGGCCATAGCGGGAGCTAGGCCCCAAGAGACCCAGTACTTC	CASSQGAIAGARPQETQYF
NA	TRBV29-1	NA	TRBJ2-3	TGCAGCGTTGACCACCAAGGACGGGGGAGAGCCACAGATACGCAGTATTTT	CSVDHQGRGRATDTQYF
NA	TRBV2	TRBD1	TRBJ1-1	TGTGCCAGCAGTTCTCGACAGGGAAACACTGAAGCTTTCTTT	CASSSRQGNTEAFF
NA	TRBV6-2/TRBV6-3	TRBD1	TRBJ2-1	TGTGCCAGCAGCAGACAGGGAAAATCCTACAATGAGCAGTTCTTC	CASSRQGKSYNEQFF
NA	TRBV6-4	TRBD2	TRBJ2-1	TGTGCCAGCAGTGAAATAGCGGGAGGGCCTCGGTTCTTC	CASSEIAGGPRFF
once	TRBV7-9	TRBD2	TRBJ2-7	TGTGCCAGCAGCCCCGGGACTAGCGGGGGGAATGGCTACGAGCAGTACTTC	CASSPGTSGGNGYEQYF
NA	TRBV18	TRBD2	TRBJ2-4	TGTGCCAGCTCACCTGGGCTAGCGGGAACTCAGTACTTC	CASSPGLAGTQYF
few	TRBV19	NA	TRBJ1-1	TGTGCCAGTAGTTCGACATGGAACACTGAAGCTTTCTTT	CASSSTWNTEAFF
once	TRBV7-2	TRBD1	TRBJ1-2	TGTGCCAGCAGCTTAGGATGGGGACAGAATTATGGCTACACCTTC	CASSLGWGQNYGYTF
NA	TRBV4-3	NA	TRBJ2-3	TGCGCCAGCAGCCAAGTGTCATTCAGCACAGATACGCAGTATTTT	CASSQVSFSTDTQYF
few	TRBV7-8	TRBD2	TRBJ2-3	TGTGCCAGCAGCTCCGCTAGCGGGAGGGCCTCAGATACGCAGTATTTT	CASSSASGRASDTQYF
NA	TRBV10-3	TRBD2	TRBJ2-3	TGTGCCATCAGTGACCCAATCGGGGGGACAGATACGCAGTATTTT	CAISDPIGGTDTQYF
NA	TRBV6-2/TRBV6-3	TRBD1	TRBJ1-5	TGTGCCAGCAGTTATCAGGGGGGTAGCAATCAGCCCCAGCATTTT	CASSYQGGSNQPQHF
NA	TRBV11-3	NA	TRBJ1-5	TGTGCCAGCAGCTTAGATTCCAGGAGCAATCAGCCCCAGCATTTT	CASSLDSRSNQPQHF
NA	TRBV4-1	NA	TRBJ1-4	TGCGCCAGCAGCCAAGAGGGGGGGCTAGTTGAAAAACTGTTTTTT	CASSQEGGLVEKLFF
NA	TRBV18	TRBD1	TRBJ2-3	TGTGCCAGCTCACCCGGGACAGGGGTGGCAGATACGCAGTATTTT	CASSPGTGVADTQYF
NA	TRBV27	TRBD1	TRBJ2-7	TGTGCCAGCAGCCGGACAGGGGGAGGTGGATACGAGCAGTACTTC	CASSRTGGGGYEQYF
NA	TRBV6-5	NA	TRBJ1-1	TGTGCCAGCAGTTACCGGGTGAGCACTGAAGCTTTCTTT	CASSYRVSTEAFF
NA	TRBV7-2	NA	TRBJ1-2	TGTGCCAGCAGCCTTAGTGAGATCTATGGCTACACCTTC	CASSLSEIYGYTF
NA	TRBV3-1/TRBV3-2	NA	TRBJ1-1	TGTGCCAGCAGCCTCTCAGGGTCGAACACTGAAGCTTTCTTT	CASSLSGSNTEAFF
NA	TRBV19	NA	TRBJ2-7	TGTGCCAGTAGTATCCGACTAGGTAACGAGCAGTACTTC	CASSIRLGNEQYF
NA	TRBV19	NA	TRBJ2-3	TGTGCCAGTAGTACCAGCAGGGGGAGGACAGATACGCAGTATTTT	CASSTSRGRTDTQYF
NA	TRBV6-2/TRBV6-3	NA	TRBJ2-3	TGTGCCAGCAGTTCGGGGGAGACTAGCACAGATACGCAGTATTTT	CASSSGETSTDTQYF
NA	TRBV4-1	TRBD1	TRBJ1-1	TGCGCCAGCAGCCGAGGGACCGGGACAGGGGCTTGGAACACTGAAGCTTTCTTT	CASSRGTGTGAWNTEAFF
NA	TRBV4-3	NA	TRBJ1-4	TGCGCCAGCAGCCGCGCGTCAGGGATATTGGAAAAACTGTTTTTT	CASSRASGILEKLFF
NA	TRBV18	TRBD1	TRBJ2-2	TGTGCCAGCTCACCACAGAAGGGGGCCTCAGGCGGGGAGCTGTTTTTT	CASSPQKGASGGELFF
NA	TRBV6-4	NA	TRBJ2-7	TGTGCCAGCAGTGACTCATCGAAATTTAGGAGCTCCTACGAGCAGTACTTC	CASSDSSKFRSSYEQYF
NA	TRBV11-2	TRBD2	TRBJ2-7	TGTGCCAGCAGCTTAGGGGGCTACGGGGGGGCCCCTTACGAGCAGTACTTC	CASSLGGYGGAPYEQYF
NA	TRBV7-2	NA	TRBJ1-3	TGTGCCAGCAGCTTCGACAGAACCTCTGGAAACACCATATATTTT	CASSFDRTSGNTIYF
few	TRBV9	NA	TRBJ2-5	TGTGCCAGCAGCGCAATTGGCAGCGCGTCGGAGACCCAGTACTTC	CASSAIGSASETQYF
many	TRBV6-5	NA	TRBJ1-1	TGTGCCAGCAGATTACAGGGAATGAACACTGAAGCTTTCTTT	CASRLQGMNTEAFF
NA	TRBV11-2	NA	TRBJ2-3	TGTGCCAGCAGGGCGGGACTTTCCACAGATACGCAGTATTTT	CASRAGLSTDTQYF
NA	TRBV15	TRBD1	TRBJ2-2	TGTGCCACTAGAGTCCGGGACAGGGGAGCCGGGGAGCTGTTTTTT	CATRVRDRGAGELFF
NA	TRBV7-2	NA	TRBJ1-4	TGTGCCAGCAGCTTCCGTGGGGGCTCGGAAAAACTGTTTTTT	CASSFRGGSEKLFF
NA	TRBV9	TRBD2	TRBJ2-5	TGTGCCAGCAGCCCCCGGGGGGGCCGAACGGAGACCCAGTACTTC	CASSPRGGRTETQYF
once	TRBV27	TRBD2	TRBJ2-7	TGTGCCAGCAGTAGGGCCGGGGGGGGCGAGCAGTACTTC	CASSRAGGGEQYF
NA	TRBV6-4	TRBD2	TRBJ2-1	TGTGCCATCATCGGAGGACCATGGACTAGCGGGGGATCCTACAATGAGCAGTTCTTC	CAIIGGPWTSGGSYNEQFF
few	TRBV29-1	TRBD1	TRBJ1-2	TGCAGCGTTGAAACAGGGGACAGTAAGGGCTACACCTTC	CSVETGDSKGYTF
NA	TRBV7-9	TRBD2	TRBJ2-7	TGTGCCAGCAGCCCGCGCCTAGCGGGAACTGGAGAGCAGTACTTC	CASSPRLAGTGEQYF
NA	TRBV19	NA	TRBJ2-7	TGTGCCAGTAGTATATCAGAGGTCTCCTACGAGCAGTACTTC	CASSISEVSYEQYF
NA	TRBV15	TRBD2	TRBJ2-5	TGTGCCACCAGCAGAGGCAGTAATATAAGACTAGCGGGCGCTGGAGAGACCCAGTACTTC	CATSRGSNIRLAGAGETQYF
NA	TRBV15	NA	TRBJ2-6	TGTGCCACACTAGACGGATCTGGGGCCAACGTCCTGACTTTC	CATLDGSGANVLTF
NA	TRBV19	NA	TRBJ2-3	TGTGCCAGTAGTATAAGTAGTACGCAGTATTTT	CASSISSTQYF
many	TRBV16	NA	TRBJ1-2	TGTGCCAGCAGCCAATCGGTCCAGGGTAATTATGGCTACACCTTC	CASSQSVQGNYGYTF